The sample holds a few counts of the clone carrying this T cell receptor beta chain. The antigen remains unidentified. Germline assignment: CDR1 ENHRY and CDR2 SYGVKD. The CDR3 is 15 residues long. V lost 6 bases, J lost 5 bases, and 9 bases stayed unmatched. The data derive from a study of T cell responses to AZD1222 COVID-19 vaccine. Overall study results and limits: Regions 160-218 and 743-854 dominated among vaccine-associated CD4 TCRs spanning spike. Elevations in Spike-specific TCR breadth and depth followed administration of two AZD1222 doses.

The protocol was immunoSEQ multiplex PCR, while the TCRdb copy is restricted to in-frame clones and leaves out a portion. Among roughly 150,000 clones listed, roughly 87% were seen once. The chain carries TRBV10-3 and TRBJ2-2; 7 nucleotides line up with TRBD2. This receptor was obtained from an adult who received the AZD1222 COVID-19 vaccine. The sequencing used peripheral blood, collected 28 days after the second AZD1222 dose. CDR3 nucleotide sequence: TGTGCCATCAGGGAAACGGGGGAGGGAACCGGGGAGCTGTTTTTT. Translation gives CAIRETGEGTGELFF.